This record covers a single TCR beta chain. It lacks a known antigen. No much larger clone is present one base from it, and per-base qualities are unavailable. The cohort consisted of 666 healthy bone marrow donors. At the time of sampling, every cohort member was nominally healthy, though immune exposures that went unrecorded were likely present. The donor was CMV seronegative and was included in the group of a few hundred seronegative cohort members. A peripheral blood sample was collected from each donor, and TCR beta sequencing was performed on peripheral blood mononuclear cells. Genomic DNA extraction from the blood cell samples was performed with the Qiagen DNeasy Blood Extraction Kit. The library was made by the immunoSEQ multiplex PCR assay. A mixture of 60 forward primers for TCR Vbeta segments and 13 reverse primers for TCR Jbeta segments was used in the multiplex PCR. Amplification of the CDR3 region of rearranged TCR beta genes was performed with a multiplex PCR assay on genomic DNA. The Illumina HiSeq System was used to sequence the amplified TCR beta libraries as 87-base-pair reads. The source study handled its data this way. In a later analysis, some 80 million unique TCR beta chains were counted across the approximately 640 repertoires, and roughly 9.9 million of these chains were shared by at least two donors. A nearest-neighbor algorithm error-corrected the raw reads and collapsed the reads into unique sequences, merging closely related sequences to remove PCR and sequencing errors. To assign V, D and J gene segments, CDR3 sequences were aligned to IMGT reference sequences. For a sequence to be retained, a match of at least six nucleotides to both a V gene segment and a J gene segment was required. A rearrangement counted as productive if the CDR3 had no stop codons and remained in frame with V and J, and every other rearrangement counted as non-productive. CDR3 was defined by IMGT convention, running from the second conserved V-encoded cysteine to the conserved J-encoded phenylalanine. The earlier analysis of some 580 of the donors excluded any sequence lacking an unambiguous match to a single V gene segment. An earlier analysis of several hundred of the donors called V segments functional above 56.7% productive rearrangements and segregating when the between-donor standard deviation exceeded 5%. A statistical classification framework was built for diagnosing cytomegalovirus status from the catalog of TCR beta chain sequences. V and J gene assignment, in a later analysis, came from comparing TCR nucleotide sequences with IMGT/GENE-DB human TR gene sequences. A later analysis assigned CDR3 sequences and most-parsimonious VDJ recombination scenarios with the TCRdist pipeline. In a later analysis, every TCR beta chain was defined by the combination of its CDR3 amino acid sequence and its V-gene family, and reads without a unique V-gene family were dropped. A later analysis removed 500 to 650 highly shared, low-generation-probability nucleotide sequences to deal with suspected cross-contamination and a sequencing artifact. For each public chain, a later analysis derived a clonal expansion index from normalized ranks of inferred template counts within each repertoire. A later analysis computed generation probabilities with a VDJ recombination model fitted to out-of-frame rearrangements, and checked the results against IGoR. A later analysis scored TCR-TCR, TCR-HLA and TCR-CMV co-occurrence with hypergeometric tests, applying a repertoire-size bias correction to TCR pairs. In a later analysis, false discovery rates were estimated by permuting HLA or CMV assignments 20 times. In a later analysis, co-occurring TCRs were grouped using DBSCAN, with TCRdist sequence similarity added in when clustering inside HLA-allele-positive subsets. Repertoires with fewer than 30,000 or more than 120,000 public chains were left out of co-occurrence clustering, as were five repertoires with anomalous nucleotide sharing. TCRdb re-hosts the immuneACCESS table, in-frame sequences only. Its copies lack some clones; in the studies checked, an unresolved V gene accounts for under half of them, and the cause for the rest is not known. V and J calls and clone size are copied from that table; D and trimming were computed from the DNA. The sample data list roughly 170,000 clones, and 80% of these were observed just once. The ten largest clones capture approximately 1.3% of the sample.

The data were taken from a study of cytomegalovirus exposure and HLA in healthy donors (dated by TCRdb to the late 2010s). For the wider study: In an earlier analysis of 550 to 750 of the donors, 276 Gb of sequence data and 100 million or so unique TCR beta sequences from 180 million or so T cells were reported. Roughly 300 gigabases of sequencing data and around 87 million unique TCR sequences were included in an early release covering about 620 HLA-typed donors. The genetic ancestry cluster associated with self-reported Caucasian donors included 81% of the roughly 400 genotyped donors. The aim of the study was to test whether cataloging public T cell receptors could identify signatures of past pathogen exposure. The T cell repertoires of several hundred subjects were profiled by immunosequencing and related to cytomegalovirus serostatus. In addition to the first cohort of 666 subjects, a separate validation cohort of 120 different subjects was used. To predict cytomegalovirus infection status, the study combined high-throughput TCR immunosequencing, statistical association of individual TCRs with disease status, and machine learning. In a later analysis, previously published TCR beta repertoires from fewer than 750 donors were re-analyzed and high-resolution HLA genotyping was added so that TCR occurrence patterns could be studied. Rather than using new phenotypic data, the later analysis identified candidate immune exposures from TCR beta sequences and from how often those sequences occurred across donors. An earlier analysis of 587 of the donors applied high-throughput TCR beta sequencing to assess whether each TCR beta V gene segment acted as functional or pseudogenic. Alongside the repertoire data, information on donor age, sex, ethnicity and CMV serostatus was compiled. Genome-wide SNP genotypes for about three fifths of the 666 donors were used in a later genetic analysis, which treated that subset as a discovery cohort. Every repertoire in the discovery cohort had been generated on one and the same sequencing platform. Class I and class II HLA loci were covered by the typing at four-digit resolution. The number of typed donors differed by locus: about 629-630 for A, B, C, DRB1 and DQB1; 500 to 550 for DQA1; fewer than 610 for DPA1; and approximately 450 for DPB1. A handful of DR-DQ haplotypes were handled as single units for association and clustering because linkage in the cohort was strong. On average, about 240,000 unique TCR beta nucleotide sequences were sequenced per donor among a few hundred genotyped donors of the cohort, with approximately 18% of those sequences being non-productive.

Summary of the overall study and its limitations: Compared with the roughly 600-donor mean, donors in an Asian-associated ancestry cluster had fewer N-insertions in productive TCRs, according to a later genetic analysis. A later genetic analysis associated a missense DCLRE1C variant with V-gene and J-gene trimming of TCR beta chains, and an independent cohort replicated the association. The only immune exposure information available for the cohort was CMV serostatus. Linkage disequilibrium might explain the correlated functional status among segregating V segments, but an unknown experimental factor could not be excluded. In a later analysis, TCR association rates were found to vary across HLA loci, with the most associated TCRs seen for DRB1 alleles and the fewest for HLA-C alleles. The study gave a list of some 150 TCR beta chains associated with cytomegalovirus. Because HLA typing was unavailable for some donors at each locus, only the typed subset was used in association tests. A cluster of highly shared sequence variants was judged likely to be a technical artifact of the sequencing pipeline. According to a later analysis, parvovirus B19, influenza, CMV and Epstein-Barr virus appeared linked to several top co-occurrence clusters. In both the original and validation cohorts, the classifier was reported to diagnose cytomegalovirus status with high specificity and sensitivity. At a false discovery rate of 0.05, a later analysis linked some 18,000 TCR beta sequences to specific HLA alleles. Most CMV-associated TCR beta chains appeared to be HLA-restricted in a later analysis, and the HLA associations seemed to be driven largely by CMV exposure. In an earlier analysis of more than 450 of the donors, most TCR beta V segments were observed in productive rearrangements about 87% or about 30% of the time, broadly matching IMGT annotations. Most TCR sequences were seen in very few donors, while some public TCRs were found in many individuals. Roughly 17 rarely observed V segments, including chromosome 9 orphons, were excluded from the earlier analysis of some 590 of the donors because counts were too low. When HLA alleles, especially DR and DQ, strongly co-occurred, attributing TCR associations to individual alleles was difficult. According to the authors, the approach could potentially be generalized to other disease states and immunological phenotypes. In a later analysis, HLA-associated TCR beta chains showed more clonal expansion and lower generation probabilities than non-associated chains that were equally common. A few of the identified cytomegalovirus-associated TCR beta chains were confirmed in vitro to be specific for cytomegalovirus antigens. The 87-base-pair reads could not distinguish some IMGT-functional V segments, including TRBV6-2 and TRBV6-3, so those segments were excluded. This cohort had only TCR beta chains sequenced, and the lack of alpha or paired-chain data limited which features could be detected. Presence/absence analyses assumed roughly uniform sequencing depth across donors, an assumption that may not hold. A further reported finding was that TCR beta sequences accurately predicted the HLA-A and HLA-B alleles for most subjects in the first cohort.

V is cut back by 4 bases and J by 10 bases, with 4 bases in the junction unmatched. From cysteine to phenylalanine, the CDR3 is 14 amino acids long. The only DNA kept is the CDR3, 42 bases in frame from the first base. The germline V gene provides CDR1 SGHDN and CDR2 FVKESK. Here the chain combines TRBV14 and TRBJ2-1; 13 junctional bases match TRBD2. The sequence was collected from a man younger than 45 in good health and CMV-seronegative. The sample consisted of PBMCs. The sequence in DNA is TGTGCCAGCAGCCGGGGACTAGCGGGATACGAGCAGTTCTTC. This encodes CASSRGLAGYEQFF. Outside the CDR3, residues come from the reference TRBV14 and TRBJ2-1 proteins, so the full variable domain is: EAGVTQFPSHSVIEKGQTVTLRCDPISGHDNLYWYRRVMGKEIKFLLHFVKESKQDESGMPNNRFLAERTGGTYSTLKVQPAELEDSGVYFCASSRGLAGYEQFFGPGTRLTVL.